This T cell receptor beta chain appears in the sequencing data of a study of beta chain features in type 1 diabetes. Study-level findings and limits: TCRB CDR3s from Type 1 diabetes patients were moderately but significantly shorter in all four CD4+ subsets.

The entirety of the isolated RNA underwent reverse transcription, so expressed TCRB transcripts were sequenced. TCRdb keeps only in-frame clones here, not all; method: immunoSEQ multiplex PCR. Seen here are about 350,000 clones, 20% observed once, and the top ten hold about 0.044%. Sorted CD4+ subsets: naive, central memory, regulatory, stem cell-like memory (CD45RO/CCR7/CD25/CD127/CD95/CD27 panel). Sorted populations were all over 98% pure. Regarding this clone: The antigen is unknown.

The CDR3 is 14 residues long. Trimming stripped 5 bases from V and 4 bases from J, with 14 bases between. Germline CDR1 reads SEHNR; CDR2 reads FQNEAQ (reference sequence). This rearrangement joins TRBV7-9 to TRBJ1-2; TRBD1 is a possible D gene (5 bases). Sample: naive CD4+ T cells from blood. The sequence came from a woman aged 18-29 years in good health. The CDR3 loop reads CASSPGTAGYGYTF. In nucleotides, the CDR3 is TGTGCCAGCAGCCCTGGGACTGCGGGCTATGGCTACACCTTC. The full variable domain, completed using reference TRBV7-9 and TRBJ1-2, is DTGVSQNPRHKITKRGQNVTFRCDPISEHNRLYWYRQTLGQGPEFLTYFQNEAQLEKSRLLSDRFSAERPKGSFSTLEIQRTEQGDSAMYLCASSPGTAGYGYTFGSGTRLTVV.